A single TCR beta chain is shown here with its context. Its antigen remains unidentified. The sample comes from a study of T cells after yellow fever vaccination. Study overall: Fractions containing few cells were prepared with SMART-Seq v4 Ultra Low Input. Notes on the study in general: Only a small proportion of the clonotypes turned up in both the CD4 and the CD8 compartments, likely arising from convergent recombination.

A 5'RACE template-switching step, the method used to make TCR cDNA, added a universal primer site and UMIs. One entry per CDR3 protein, called by TCRdb with MiXCR from the 5' RACE reads. The data hold tens of thousands of distinct CDR3 sequences, with 7.5% to 8% observed a single time. The CDR3 spans 15 residues. Germline V lookup: CDR1 SGHKS, CDR2 YYEKEE (reference sequence). Unmatched junction bases numbered 11, after V lost 6 bases and J lost 5 bases. This specimen was CD8+ T cells sorted from PBMCs, taken on the day of the yellow fever booster vaccination. V usage is TRBV5-5 and J usage is TRBJ2-7, with 10 nucleotides matching TRBD1. This TCR came from a man aged 30 to 45 who received the YFV17D yellow fever vaccine. The CDR3 sequence is CASMLIRTGGDEQYF. The CDR3, as DNA: TGTGCCAGCATGCTTATTCGGACAGGGGGGGACGAGCAGTACTTC.